The present TCR beta chain was sequenced within a study of patients and donors after allogeneic stem cell transplantation (TCRdb year 2020). This clonotype has a count of ten or more. Its antigen has not been determined. No base quality values were provided; no much bigger clone lies one nucleotide off. The library came from RT-PCR. The sequencer was a NextSeq 550. The raw public reads went through TCRdb reprocessing: fastp at Q25, MiXCR clone calling, in-frame beta chains kept. Identical CDR3 protein sequences are pooled into one entry, listed with their most common genes and DNA. The sample records about 26,000 distinct CDR3 sequences, more than 8% of which are singletons. Jointly, the top ten make up around 50% of the sample. The sequence was obtained from a human donor who was either an allogeneic HSCT recipient or a stem cell or donor lymphocyte infusion donor (not recorded which). It is not recorded whose cells these are; they may come from a transplant donor. The sample comprised blood, either unsorted or a sorted T cell fraction (not recorded which).

Read as DNA, the sequence is TGTGCCAGCAGCGTAGGCGGAGACTATGGCTACACCTTC. Its protein product is CASSVGGDYGYTF. The receptor chain draws on TRBV9 and TRBJ1-2, with the D gene uncertain. The germline V gene specifies SGDLS as CDR1 and YYNGEE as CDR2. Trimming costs V 0 bases and J 3 bases, and their ends lie 6 bases apart. From the cysteine up to the phenylalanine, the CDR3 has a length of 13 residues. Only the CDR3 portion is preserved as DNA: 39 bases, with reading frame beginning at the first base.